Described below is a single TCR beta chain sequence and its context. What this receptor recognizes is not known. Instrument used: Illumina HiSeq 2000. The TCR beta cDNA libraries were made using 5'RACE template switching, a step that added both a universal primer site and unique molecular identifiers. Synthesis of cDNA was primed from the TCR beta constant segment and was followed by two consecutive PCR amplification steps. The authors processed their data as follows. MIGEC handled demultiplexing of the reads and grouping by UMI, while MiTCR was used to assemble and quantify clonotypes. To exclude erroneous sequences, only TCR cDNA sequences supported by at least two reads were retained. The tcR package was used for downstream repertoire analysis, with clonotypes matched between fractions based on CDR3 nucleotide sequence plus V segment. VDJmatch was used to annotate antigen specificity against VDJdb, with one amino acid substitution in CDR3 permitted. Following TCRdb reprocessing, every CDR3 protein sequence forms one entry, and DNA is not provided. TCRdb's processing, not the authors' own work, is the source of the V and J calls. This sample's table lists about 540,000 distinct CDR3 sequences. The ten largest clones capture around 4% of the sample.

A commercial ELISA kit detecting HCMV-specific IgG in serum was used to determine HCMV serostatus. Ficoll density gradient centrifugation was used to isolate peripheral blood mononuclear cells from blood. The CDR3 runs 13 residues from the cysteine to the phenylalanine. No DNA was logged. The CDR1 and CDR2 encoded by the germline V gene are SGHTA and FQGNSA. The data originate from a study of T cells expressing NK-cell markers (dated by TCRdb to the early 2020s). Turning to the overall study: TCR beta-chain repertoires were profiled in sorted CD3+CD56+NKG2C+, CD3+CD56+NKG2C- and CD3+CD56-NKG2C+ T-cell subsets from eight donors. The study sequenced eight donors, all healthy volunteers chosen at random: three men and five women. Libraries were sequenced as 2 x 150 bp reads on Illumina HiSeq 2000/2500, MiSeq or NextSeq. Of the eight sequenced donors, seven were found to be HCMV-seropositive and one was found to be HCMV-seronegative. What the research found in general, with its limitations: Those dominant clonotypes were again the most abundant among CD3+CD56-NKG2C+ cells in a few donors, at roughly 25-65%. In more than 5 donors, the dominant CD3+CD56+NKG2C+ clonotypes were found to rank among the top 10 CD8+ clonotypes and to make up about 1.0-7.5% of CD8+ T cells. It remained unclear whether the expanded NKG2C-expressing T cell clones were specific for HCMV antigens.

The sequencing input was blood T cells: a sorted CD56 or NKG2C T cell subset, CD4+ or CD8+ T cells, or bulk PBMC T cells (not recorded which). Here the chain combines TRBV7-2 and TRBJ2-5; as DNA is missing, the TRBD2 call by TCRdb cannot be tested. This TCR was sampled from a man between 18 and 29 years old in good health. Donor details come from another sample of the same person, matched by shared clones. The CDR3 protein sequence reads: CASSLGARQTQYF.